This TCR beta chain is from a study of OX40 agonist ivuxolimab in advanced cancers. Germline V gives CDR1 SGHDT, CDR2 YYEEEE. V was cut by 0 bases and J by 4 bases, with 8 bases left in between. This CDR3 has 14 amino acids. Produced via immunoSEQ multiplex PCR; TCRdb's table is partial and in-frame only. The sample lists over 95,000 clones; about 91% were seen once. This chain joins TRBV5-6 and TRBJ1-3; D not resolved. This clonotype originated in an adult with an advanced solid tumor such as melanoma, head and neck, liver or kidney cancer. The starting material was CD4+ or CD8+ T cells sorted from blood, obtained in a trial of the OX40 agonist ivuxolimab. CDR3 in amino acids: CASSLAPRGNTIYF. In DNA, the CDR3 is TGTGCCAGCAGCTTGGCCCCACGGGGAAACACCATATATTTT.